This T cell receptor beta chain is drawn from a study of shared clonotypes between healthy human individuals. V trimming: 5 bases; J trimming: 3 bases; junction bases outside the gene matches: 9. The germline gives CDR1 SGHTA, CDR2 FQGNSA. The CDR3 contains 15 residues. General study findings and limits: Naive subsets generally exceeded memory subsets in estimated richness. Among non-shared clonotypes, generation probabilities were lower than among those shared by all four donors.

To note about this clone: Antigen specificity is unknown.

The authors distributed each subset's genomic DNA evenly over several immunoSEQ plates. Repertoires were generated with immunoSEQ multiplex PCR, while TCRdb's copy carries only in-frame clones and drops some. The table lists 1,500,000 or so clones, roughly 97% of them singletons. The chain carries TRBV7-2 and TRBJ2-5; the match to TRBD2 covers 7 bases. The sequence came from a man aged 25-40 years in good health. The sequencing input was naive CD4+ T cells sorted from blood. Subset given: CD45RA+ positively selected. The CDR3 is CASSLWGGREETQYF. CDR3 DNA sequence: TGTGCCAGCAGCCTCTGGGGGGGAAGGGAAGAGACCCAGTACTTC.